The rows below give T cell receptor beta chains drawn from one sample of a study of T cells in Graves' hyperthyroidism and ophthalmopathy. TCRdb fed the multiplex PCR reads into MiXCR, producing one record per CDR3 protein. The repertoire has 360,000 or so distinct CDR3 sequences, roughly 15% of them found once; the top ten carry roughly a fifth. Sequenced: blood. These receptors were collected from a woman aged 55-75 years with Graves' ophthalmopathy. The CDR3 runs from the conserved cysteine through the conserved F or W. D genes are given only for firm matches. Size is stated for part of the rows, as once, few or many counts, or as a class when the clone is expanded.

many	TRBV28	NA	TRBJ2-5	CASTSGGWETQYF	TGTGCCAGCACCTCAGGAGGTTGGGAGACCCAGTACTTC
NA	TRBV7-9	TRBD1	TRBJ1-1	CASSEAGGTEAFF	TGTGCCAGCAGCGAAGCAGGGGGGACTGAAGCTTTCTTT
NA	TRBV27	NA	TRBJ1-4	CASSLRRQHFNEKLFF	TGTGCCAGCAGTTTACGCAGACAGCATTTTAATGAAAAACTGTTTTTT
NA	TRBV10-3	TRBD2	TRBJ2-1	CTISEAGLAGDEQFF	TGTACCATCAGTGAGGCGGGACTAGCGGGAGATGAGCAGTTCTTC
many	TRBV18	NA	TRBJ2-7	CASSPTSAYEQYF	TGTGCCAGCTCACCTACTTCGGCCTACGAGCAGTACTTC
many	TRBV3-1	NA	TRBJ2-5	CASSRVTKETQYF	TGTGCCAGCAGCCGGGTAACTAAAGAGACCCAGTACTTC
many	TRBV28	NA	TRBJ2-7	CASADGGEQYF	TGTGCCAGCGCCGATGGGGGCGAGCAGTACTTC
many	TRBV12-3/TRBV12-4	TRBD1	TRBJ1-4	CASSQDRGLREKLFF	TGTGCCAGCAGTCAAGACAGGGGGCTACGTGAAAAACTGTTTTTT
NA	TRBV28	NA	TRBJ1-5	CASSISWAPGVQQRTHF	TGTGCCAGCAGTATTAGCTGGGCCCCAGGAGTTCAGCAGAGGACTCATTTT
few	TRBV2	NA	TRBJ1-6	CASGGGRGNSPLHF	TGTGCCAGCGGGGGGGGCAGGGGTAATTCACCCCTCCACTTT
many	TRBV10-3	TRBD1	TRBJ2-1	CAISRTGPSYNEQFF	TGTGCCATCTCTCGGACAGGTCCTTCCTACAATGAGCAGTTCTTC
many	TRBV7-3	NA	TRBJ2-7	CASSSGMGEQYF	TGTGCCAGCAGCTCGGGGATGGGCGAGCAGTACTTC
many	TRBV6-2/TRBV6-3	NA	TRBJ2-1	CASSSLGQLSYNEQFF	TGTGCCAGCAGTTCCCTCGGACAGCTCTCCTACAATGAGCAGTTCTTC
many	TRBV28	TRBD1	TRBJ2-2	CASSSRDRGLTGELFF	TGTGCCAGCAGTTCCCGGGACAGGGGGCTTACCGGGGAGCTGTTTTTT
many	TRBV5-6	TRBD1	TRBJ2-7	CASSSIPGQYSYEQYF	TGTGCCAGCAGCAGCATCCCGGGACAGTACTCCTACGAGCAGTACTTC
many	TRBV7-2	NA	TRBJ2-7	CASSLASAGYEQYF	TGTGCCAGCAGCTTAGCGTCGGCGGGTTACGAGCAGTACTTC
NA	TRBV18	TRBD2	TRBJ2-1	CASSQGLAGGPGNEQFF	TGTGCCAGCTCACAGGGACTAGCGGGAGGGCCAGGGAATGAGCAGTTCTTC
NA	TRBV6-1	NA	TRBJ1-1	CASTTRGTTEAFF	TGTGCCAGCACTACGAGGGGCACCACTGAAGCTTTCTTT
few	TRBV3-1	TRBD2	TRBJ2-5	CASSQLAGQETQYF	TGTGCCAGCAGCCAACTAGCGGGGCAAGAGACCCAGTACTTC
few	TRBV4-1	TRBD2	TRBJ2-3	CASSQEFSAASGRRRDTQYF	TGCGCCAGCAGCCAAGAGTTCTCGGCGGCCAGCGGGAGAAGAAGAGATACGCAGTATTTT
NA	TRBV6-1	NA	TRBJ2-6	CASTRGALAPVSGANVLTF	TGTGCCAGCACCAGGGGGGCTCTTGCACCAGTCTCTGGGGCCAACGTCCTGACTTTC
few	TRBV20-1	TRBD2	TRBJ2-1	CSARGRGGSSYNEQFF	TGCAGTGCTAGAGGGCGAGGCGGGAGCTCCTACAATGAGCAGTTCTTC
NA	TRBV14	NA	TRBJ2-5	CASSLLEVEETQYF	TGTGCCAGCAGCCTTTTAGAGGTGGAAGAGACCCAGTACTTC
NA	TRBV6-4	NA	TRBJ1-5	CASSIGRNQPQRF	TGTGCCAGCAGTATAGGACGCAATCAGCCCCAGCGTTTT
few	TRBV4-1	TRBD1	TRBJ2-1	CASSQDRGQGAWNEQFF	TGCGCCAGCAGCCAAGACCGTGGACAGGGGGCTTGGAATGAGCAGTTCTTC
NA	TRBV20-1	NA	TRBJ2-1	CSALTGGYNEQFF	TGCAGTGCTCTAACAGGCGGATACAATGAGCAGTTCTTC
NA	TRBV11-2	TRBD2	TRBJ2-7	CASSLDRGGAYEQYF	TGTGCCAGCAGCTTAGATCGGGGGGGGGCCTACGAGCAGTACTTC
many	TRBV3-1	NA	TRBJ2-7	CASSQDPTGSYEQYF	TGTGCCAGCAGCCAGGATCCCACAGGGTCCTACGAGCAGTACTTC
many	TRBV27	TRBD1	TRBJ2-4	CASSLARGSAGIQYF	TGTGCCAGCAGTTTGGCCAGGGGGTCCGCAGGCATTCAGTACTTC
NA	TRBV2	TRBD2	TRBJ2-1	CASSEWLAGEDEQFF	TGTGCCAGCAGTGAATGGCTAGCGGGAGAGGATGAGCAGTTCTTC
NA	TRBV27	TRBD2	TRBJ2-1	CASSSRLAGGAPYNEQFF	TGTGCCAGCAGTTCCAGACTAGCGGGAGGGGCCCCCTACAATGAGCAGTTCTTC
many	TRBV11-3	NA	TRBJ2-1	CASSLDIGAGEQFF	TGTGCCAGCAGCTTAGATATTGGGGCTGGTGAGCAGTTCTTC
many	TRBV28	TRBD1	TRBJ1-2	CASSLGDRIPRMYGYTF	TGTGCCAGCAGTTTAGGGGACAGAATTCCTAGGATGTATGGCTACACCTTC
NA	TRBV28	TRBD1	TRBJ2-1	CASSSGQGAGGSHNEQFF	TGTGCCAGCAGCTCGGGACAGGGGGCTGGCGGGAGTCACAATGAGCAGTTCTTC
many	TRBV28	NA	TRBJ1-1	CASSPDDGVAFF	TGTGCCAGCAGCCCCGACGACGGGGTAGCTTTCTTT
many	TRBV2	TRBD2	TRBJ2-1	CARGTLSGSTNEQFF	TGTGCCAGAGGGACCCTTAGCGGGAGTACCAATGAGCAGTTCTTC
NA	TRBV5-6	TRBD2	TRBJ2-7	CASSFPGGSGYEQYF	TGTGCCAGCAGCTTCCCGGGCGGGAGCGGGTACGAGCAGTACTTC
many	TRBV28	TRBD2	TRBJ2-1	CASSWAGAGSYNEQFF	TGTGCCAGCAGTTGGGCGGGAGCTGGTTCCTACAATGAGCAGTTCTTC
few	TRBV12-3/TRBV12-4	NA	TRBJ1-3	CASSSSSRNTIYF	TGTGCCAGCAGTTCGAGCTCTAGAAACACCATATATTTT
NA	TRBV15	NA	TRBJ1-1	CATSRDGEVSTEAFF	TGTGCCACCAGCAGAGATGGGGAGGTGAGCACTGAAGCTTTCTTT
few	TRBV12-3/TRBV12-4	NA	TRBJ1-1	CASSTTTPRGSEAFF	TGTGCCAGCAGTACAACGACGCCCCGAGGATCTGAAGCTTTCTTT
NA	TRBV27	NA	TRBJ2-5	CASSLTVEETQYF	TGTGCCAGCAGTTTAACGGTAGAAGAGACCCAGTACTTC
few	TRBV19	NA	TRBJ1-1	CASSIQGGRFHTLNTEAFF	TGTGCCAGTAGTATACAGGGCGGTCGATTCCATACATTGAACACTGAAGCTTTCTTT
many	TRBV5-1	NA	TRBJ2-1	CASSLALEYNEQFF	TGCGCCAGCAGCTTGGCGCTGGAGTACAATGAGCAGTTCTTC
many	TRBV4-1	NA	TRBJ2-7	CASSQGNEQYF	TGTGCCAGCAGCCAAGGGAACGAGCAGTACTTC
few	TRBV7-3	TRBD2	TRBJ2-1	CASSLWSVAGVGEQFF	TGTGCCAGCAGCTTATGGTCGGTAGCGGGAGTGGGAGAGCAGTTCTTC
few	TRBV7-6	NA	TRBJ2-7	CASSLTAAGVAYEQYF	TGTGCCAGCAGCTTAACTGCAGCGGGCGTAGCCTACGAGCAGTACTTC
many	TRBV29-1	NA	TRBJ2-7	CSVEDGGGEQYF	TGCAGCGTTGAAGACGGTGGAGGCGAGCAGTACTTC
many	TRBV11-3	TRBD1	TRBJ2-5	CASSSGQGGETQYF	TGTGCCAGCAGCTCAGGACAGGGGGGAGAGACCCAGTACTTC
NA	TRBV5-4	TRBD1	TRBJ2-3	CASSLAFGQGTDTQYF	TGTGCCAGCAGCTTGGCCTTTGGACAGGGGACAGATACGCAGTATTTT
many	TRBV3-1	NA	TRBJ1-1	CASSPPRASPPEAFF	TGTGCCAGCAGCCCCCCGAGGGCGAGCCCCCCTGAAGCTTTCTTT
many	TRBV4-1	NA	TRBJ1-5	CASSQGRDFKEPQHF	TGCGCCAGCAGCCAGGGACGGGACTTTAAGGAGCCCCAGCATTTT
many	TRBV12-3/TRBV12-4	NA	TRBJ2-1	CASSWDHEQFF	TGTGCCAGCAGTTGGGACCATGAGCAGTTCTTC
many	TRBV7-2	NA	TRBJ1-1	CASSLAGRLNTEAFF	TGTGCCAGCAGCTTAGCGGGCAGACTGAACACTGAAGCTTTCTTT
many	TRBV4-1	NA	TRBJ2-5	CASSLLGGDQETQYF	TGCGCCAGCAGCCTCCTGGGGGGCGACCAAGAGACCCAGTACTTC
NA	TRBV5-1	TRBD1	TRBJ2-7	CASSVDRGDYEQYF	TGCGCCAGCAGCGTGGACAGGGGGGACTACGAGCAGTACTTC
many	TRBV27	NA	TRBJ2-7	CASSLGNDEQYF	TGTGCCAGCAGTTTAGGAAACGACGAGCAGTACTTC
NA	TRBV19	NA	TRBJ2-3	CASSMGLVDTQYF	TGTGCCAGTAGTATGGGTTTAGTAGATACGCAGTATTTT
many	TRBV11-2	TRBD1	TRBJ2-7	CASSLVAGGGYEQYF	TGTGCCAGCAGCTTAGTGGCAGGGGGCGGCTACGAGCAGTACTTC
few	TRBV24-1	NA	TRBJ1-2	CATSDLPTNYGYTF	TGTGCCACCAGTGATTTGCCCACCAACTATGGCTACACCTTC